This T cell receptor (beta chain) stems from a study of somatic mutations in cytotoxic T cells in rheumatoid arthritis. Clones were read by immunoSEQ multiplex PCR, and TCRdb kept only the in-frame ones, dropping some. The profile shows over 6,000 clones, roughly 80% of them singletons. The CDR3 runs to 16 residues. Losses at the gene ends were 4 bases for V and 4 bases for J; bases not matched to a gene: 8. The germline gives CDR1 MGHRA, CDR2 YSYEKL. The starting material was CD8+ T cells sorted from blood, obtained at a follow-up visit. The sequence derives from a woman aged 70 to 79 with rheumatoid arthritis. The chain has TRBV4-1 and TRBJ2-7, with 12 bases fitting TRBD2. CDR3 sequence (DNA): TGCGCCAGCAGCCGCCTGACGGGGACTAGCGGGTACGAGCAGTACTTC. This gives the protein CASSRLTGTSGYEQYF.